These 2 T cell receptor beta chains came from one sample sequenced in a study of OX40 agonist ivuxolimab in advanced cancers. Here immunoSEQ multiplex PCR was the method, and the copy in TCRdb shows in-frame clones only, minus some. The data contain tens of thousands of clones, approximately 84% of them singletons. The specimen comprised CD4+ or CD8+ T cells sorted from blood, sampled in a trial of the OX40 agonist ivuxolimab. These receptors originate from an adult with an advanced solid tumor such as melanoma, head and neck, liver or kidney cancer.

The rearrangement links TRBV9 to TRBJ2-2; TRBD2 agrees at 10 bases. CDR1 SGDLS and CDR2 YYNGEE come from the germline V gene. The CDR3 sequence is 16 residues long. With V trimmed by 4 bases and J by 0 bases, 3 bases remained unmatched. The CDR3 loop is CASSPLAGTNTGELFF. The CDR3 region has the DNA TGTGCCAGCAGCCCACTAGCGGGAACGAACACCGGGGAGCTGTTTTTT.

The chain's CDR3 is CASSVADSGGTGSWQQFF. CDR3 nucleotides: TGTGCCAGCAGCGTAGCGGATAGCGGGGGCACAGGGAGCTGGCAGCAGTTCTTC. The chain combines TRBV9 with TRBJ2-1; 9 bases are shared with TRBD2. CDR1 and CDR2 from the germline V gene are SGDLS and YYNGEE. The CDR3 sequence is 18 residues long. Trimming cost V 0 bases and J 11 bases; bases outside gene matches: 18.